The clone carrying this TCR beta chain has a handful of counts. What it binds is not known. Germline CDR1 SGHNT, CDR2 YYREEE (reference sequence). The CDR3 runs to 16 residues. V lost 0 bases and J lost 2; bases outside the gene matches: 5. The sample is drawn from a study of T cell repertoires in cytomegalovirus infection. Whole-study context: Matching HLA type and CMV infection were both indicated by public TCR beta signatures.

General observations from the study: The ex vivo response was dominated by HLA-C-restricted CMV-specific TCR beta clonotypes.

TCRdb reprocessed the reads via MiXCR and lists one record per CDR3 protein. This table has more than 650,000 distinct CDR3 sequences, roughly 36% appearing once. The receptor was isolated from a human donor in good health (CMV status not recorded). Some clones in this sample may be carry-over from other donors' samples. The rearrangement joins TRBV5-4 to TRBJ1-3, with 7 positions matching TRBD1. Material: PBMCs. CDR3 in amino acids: CASSLVTGDPGNTIYF. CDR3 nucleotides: TGTGCCAGCAGCTTGGTTACAGGGGATCCTGGAAACACCATATATTTT.